The clone carrying this T cell receptor (beta chain) was counted only a few times. Its antigen is as yet unknown. This record comes from a study of T cell responses to AZD1222 COVID-19 vaccine. The germline V gene has CDR1 LNHDA and CDR2 SQIVND (reference sequence). This CDR3 has 19 residues. V gave up 7 bases and J gave up 1 base; unmatched junction bases: 19. Data came from immunoSEQ multiplex PCR; TCRdb stores just in-frame clones and leaves some out. Of 120,000 to 150,000 clones in the sample, roughly nine tenths were seen once. Whole-study findings and limits: In a largely white British group with more females than males, clonal diversity was possibly underestimated. Reportedly, nearly half the spike-specific TCRs target unmutated variant regions. Two AZD1222 administrations were followed by greater Spike-specific TCR breadth and depth.

The sample consisted of peripheral blood, taken 28 days after the second AZD1222 dose. This rearrangement joins TRBV19 to TRBJ2-1; 7 positions match TRBD2. The sequence was collected from an adult who received the AZD1222 COVID-19 vaccine. The CDR3 sequence is CASKSWEGKGPRSYNEQFF. The CDR3 nucleotides are TGTGCCAGTAAGTCTTGGGAGGGAAAGGGGCCAAGGTCCTACAATGAGCAGTTCTTC.